This T cell receptor (beta chain) was identified during a study of response to subunit inactivated influenza vaccine. Findings of the study overall: Few additional T cells are recruited per seasonal influenza vaccination, authors suggested.

This CDR3 has 13 amino acids. CDR1 DFQATT and CDR2 SNEGSKA come from the germline V gene (reference sequence). The ends lost 1 base at V and 7 bases at J; junction bases unmatched: 4. TCRdb re-called the RT-PCR reads with MiXCR, one entry per CDR3 protein. Of about 500,000 distinct CDR3 sequences listed, approximately 16% are singletons. To note about this clonotype: Antigen unknown.

V gene TRBV20-1 combines with J gene TRBJ1-5; 7 nucleotides agree with TRBD1. This sequence originates from a man in his fifties or sixties who received an inactivated influenza vaccine. The sequences come from CD4+ T cells sorted from PBMCs, collected less than 25 months after vaccination. The CDR3 reads CSARGGGGQPQHF. The DNA for the CDR3 is TGCAGTGCTAGAGGAGGGGGCGGCCAGCCCCAGCATTTT.